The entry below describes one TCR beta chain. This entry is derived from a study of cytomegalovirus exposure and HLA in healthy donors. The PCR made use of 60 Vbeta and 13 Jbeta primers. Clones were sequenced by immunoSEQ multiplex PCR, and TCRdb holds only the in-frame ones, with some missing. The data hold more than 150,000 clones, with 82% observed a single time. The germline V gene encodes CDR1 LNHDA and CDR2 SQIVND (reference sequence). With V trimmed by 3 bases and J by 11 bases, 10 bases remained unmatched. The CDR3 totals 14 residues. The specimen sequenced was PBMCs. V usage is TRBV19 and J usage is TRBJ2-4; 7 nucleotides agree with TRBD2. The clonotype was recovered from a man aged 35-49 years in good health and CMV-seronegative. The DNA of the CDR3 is TGTGCCAGTAGTATCCTCCCGGGCGGGAGATTTCAGTACTTC. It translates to CASSILPGGRFQYF.